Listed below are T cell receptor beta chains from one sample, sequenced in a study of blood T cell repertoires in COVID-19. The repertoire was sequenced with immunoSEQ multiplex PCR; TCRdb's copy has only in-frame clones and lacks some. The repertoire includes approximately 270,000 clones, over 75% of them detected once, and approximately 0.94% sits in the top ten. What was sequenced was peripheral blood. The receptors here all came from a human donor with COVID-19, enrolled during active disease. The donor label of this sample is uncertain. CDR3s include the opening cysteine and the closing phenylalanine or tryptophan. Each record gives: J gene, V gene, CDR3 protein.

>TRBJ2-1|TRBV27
CASYPSGPYNEQFF
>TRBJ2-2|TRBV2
CASRGEAANTGELFF
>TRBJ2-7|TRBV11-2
CASSLVLDPYEQYF
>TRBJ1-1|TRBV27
CASSLGGNTEAFF
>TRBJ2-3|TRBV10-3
CAISERSNRRGISDTQYF
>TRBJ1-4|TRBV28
CASSLVSGATNEKLFF
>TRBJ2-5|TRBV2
CASAWDRGLQETQYF
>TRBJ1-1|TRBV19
CASLEEEGFGRAFF
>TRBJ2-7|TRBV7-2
CASSLAAGTGGQQYEQYF
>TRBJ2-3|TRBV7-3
CASSQIGAGDTQYF
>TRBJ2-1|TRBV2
CASRRRTSGYNEQFF
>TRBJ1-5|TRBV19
CASSIPGHSNQPQHF
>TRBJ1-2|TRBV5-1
CASSLDRDSYGYTF
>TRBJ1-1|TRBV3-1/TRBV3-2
CASSQVQLNTEAFF
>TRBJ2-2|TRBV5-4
CASSAGTSGRTNTGELFF
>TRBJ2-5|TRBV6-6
CASSYPRGGVETQYF
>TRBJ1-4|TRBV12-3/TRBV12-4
CASGARTNEKLFF
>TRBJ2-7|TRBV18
CASSPLPNYEQYF
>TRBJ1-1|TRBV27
CASSLTSGETEAFF
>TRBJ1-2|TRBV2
CASSAAGTGNYGYTF
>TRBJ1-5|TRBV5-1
CASSLDRGSNQPQHF
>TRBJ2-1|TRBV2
CASSLTSGSPDEQFF
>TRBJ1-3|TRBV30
CAWSAMVGGGNTIYF
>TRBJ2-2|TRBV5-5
CASSLDGTSGEELFF
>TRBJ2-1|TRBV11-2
CASRPRRAVNNEQFF
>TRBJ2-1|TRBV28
CASSPRTPRPGSEQFF
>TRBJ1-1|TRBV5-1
CATKPTYLMNTEAFF
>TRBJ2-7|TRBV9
CASSALAGLSYEQYF